What follows are 5 T cell receptor beta chains derived from one specimen sequenced in a study of shared clonotypes between healthy human individuals. Here immunoSEQ multiplex PCR was the method, and the copy in TCRdb shows in-frame clones only, minus some. The table shows 2 million to 2.5 million clones, with over 85% occurring only once. Sequencing was performed on naive CD4+ T cells from PBMCs. Subset indicated: CD45RA+ positively selected. These receptor sequences come from a young man in good health. Some clones in this sample may be carry-over from other donors' samples.

The rearrangement uses TRBV4-1 and TRBJ2-3; D is possibly TRBD2 (6 bases). The CDR3 has 15 amino acids. Trimming shortened V by 3 bases and J by 0 bases, and 10 bases separated the two germline ends. Germline V gene data show CDR1 as MGHRA and CDR2 as YSYEKL. The chain's CDR3 is CASSQGGVSTDTQYF. The CDR3 coding sequence is TGCGCCAGCAGCCAGGGCGGGGTGAGCACAGATACGCAGTATTTT.

The V call is TRBV28, the J call TRBJ1-2; no definite D call. The V gene's germline CDR1 is MDHEN and CDR2 SYDVKM. V lost 3 bases and J 7 bases, leaving 9 bases between the germline ends. The CDR3 consists of 12 residues. Written as DNA, the CDR3 is TGTGCCAGCAGTTTTGGGCCAGGTGGCTACACCTTC. The encoded protein is CASSFGPGGYTF.

V and J are TRBV19 and TRBJ1-3; D remains ambiguous. V lost 4 bases to trimming and J lost 14 bases, with 18 bases between them. The CDR3 loop spans 13 amino acids. Germline values: CDR1 LNHDA, CDR2 SQIVND (reference sequence). This chain's CDR3 is CASSTNSAPSLYF. In DNA, the CDR3 is TGTGCCAGTAGTACAAACAGCGCGCCGAGCCTATATTTT. Supplemented by reference TRBV19 and TRBJ1-3, the full variable domain reads DGGITQSPKYLFRKEGQNVTLSCEQNLNHDAMYWYRQDPGQGLRLIYYSQIVNDFQKGDIAEGYSVSREKKESFPLTVTSAQKNPTAFYLCASSTNSAPSLYFGEGSWLTVV.

V usage is TRBV4-1 and J usage is TRBJ1-1; D not certain. Germline V gene data show CDR1 as MGHRA and CDR2 as YSYEKL. V lost 5 bases, J lost 4 bases, and 11 bases lay in between. This CDR3 has 13 residues. The CDR3 reads CASSEARGTEAFF. The CDR3 DNA is TGCGCCAGCAGCGAGGCCCGGGGCACTGAAGCTTTCTTT.

V is TRBV9 and J is TRBJ2-1; D gene unclear. V lost 3 bases and J 0 bases, leaving 10 bases between the germline ends. The CDR3 spans 15 residues. Germline V gene lookup returns CDR1 SGDLS and CDR2 YYNGEE. The CDR3 sequence: CASSATASSYNEQFF. CDR3 coding DNA: TGTGCCAGCAGCGCGACTGCCAGCTCCTACAATGAGCAGTTCTTC.